Below are 13 T cell receptor beta chains sequenced from a single sample in a study of response to subunit inactivated influenza vaccine (dated by TCRdb to the late 2010s). The library was obtained by RT-PCR. The sample was run on an Illumina HiSeq 2500. TCRdb reanalyzed the raw reads on its own, using fastp at Q25 for trimming and MiXCR for clone calling, and kept in-frame beta chains. When rows share a CDR3 protein, they turn into one entry using the most common DNA and genes. The table for this sample lists more than 600,000 distinct CDR3 sequences; under 20% of them were counted only once. The ten largest make up roughly 10% of the sample. The sequences come from PBMCs from blood, collected roughly 5 days after vaccination. These receptor sequences come from a man between 45 and 60 years old who received an inactivated influenza vaccine. Donor details come from another sample of the same person, matched by shared clones.

This clonotype showed up many times. The chain uses TRBV29-1 and TRBJ2-3; D uncertain. CDR3 length equals 16 residues. Germline loops: CDR1 SQVTM, CDR2 ANQGSEA. Trimming took off 2 bases at V and 0 bases at J, with 15 bases between the two ends. The CDR3 loop reads CSVEPTMTTSTDTQYF. The CDR3 DNA sequence: TGCAGCGTTGAACCTACGATGACCACTAGCACAGATACGCAGTATTTT.

V is TRBV9 and J is TRBJ2-4; 7 bases align to TRBD1. The CDR3 is made up of 14 amino acids. The V gene end was trimmed by 3 bases and the J gene end by 1 base; junction bases not matched to a gene: 1. Germline CDR1 is SGDLS and CDR2 is YYNGEE. CDR3 in amino acids: CASSGQGAKNIQYF. CDR3 nucleotides: TGTGCCAGCAGCGGACAGGGTGCCAAAAACATTCAGTACTTC.

This clonotype was counted a few times. The chain joins TRBV20-1 to TRBJ2-1, with 8 nucleotides matching TRBD2. Germline CDR1 reads DFQATT; CDR2 reads SNEGSKA (reference sequence). The CDR3 is made up of 15 amino acids. V shed 1 base and J 4 bases; nucleotides not matched to a gene: 6. The chain's CDR3 is CSARVTGGLYNEQFF. In DNA, the CDR3 is TGCAGTGCTAGAGTAACGGGGGGGCTATACAATGAGCAGTTCTTC.

This clonotype was detected a few times. This chain links TRBV6-5 with TRBJ2-3; 16 bases fit TRBD2. From germline, CDR1 is MNHEY and CDR2 SVGAGI. V trimming: 0 bases; J trimming: 5 bases; junction bases outside the gene matches: 5. The CDR3 spans 18 residues. This CDR3 reads CASSYSMGTSGGGDTQYF. The CDR3 DNA reads as TGTGCCAGCAGTTACTCGATGGGGACTAGCGGGGGGGGAGATACGCAGTATTTT.

V and J are TRBV29-1 and TRBJ1-2; 12 bases line up with TRBD1. The CDR3 runs to 15 residues. Germline assignment: CDR1 SQVTM and CDR2 ANQGSEA. J gave up 8 bases and V 2 bases, and 9 bases lay outside the gene matches. The CDR3 DNA is TGCAGCGTTGAAACGCTTGGCGGGACAGGGGGCGGCTACACCTTC. As protein: CSVETLGGTGGGYTF.

In the case of this clonotype: A read error is possible here, since a much larger clone lies one base away. The chain has TRBV10-3 and TRBJ2-6; no clear D. V gave up 4 bases and J gave up 4 bases, with 11 bases separating them. The germline V gene encodes CDR1 ENHRY and CDR2 SYGVKD. The CDR3 spans 15 residues. CDR3 sequence: CAISGSAQGANVLTF. CDR3 DNA: TGTGCCATCAGTGGGTCGGCTCAGGGGGCCAACGTCCTGACTTTC.

The chain is built from TRBV6-2 or TRBV6-3 and TRBJ2-5; maybe TRBD1 (8 bases). Trimming shortened V by 8 bases and J by 9 bases, and 37 bases separated the two germline ends. This CDR3 has 19 amino acids. Germline V gene data show CDR1 as MNHEY and CDR2 as SVGEGT. The CDR3 nucleotides are TGTGCCAGCGGAATGCAGGGGGCGACTACCTCTTGGACTAGTATGGCCCAGTACTTC. Its protein product is CASGMQGATTSWTSMAQYF.

This chain links TRBV7-6 with TRBJ2-2, with 7 bases fitting TRBD1. V was pared by 2 bases and J by 4 bases, with 7 bases of the junction left unmatched. This CDR3 has 16 amino acids. Per the germline V gene, CDR1 is SGHVS and CDR2 is FNYEAQ. The CDR3 protein is CASSLHRGRGTGELFF. CDR3 sequence (DNA): TGTGCCAGCAGCTTACACAGGGGCCGGGGCACCGGGGAGCTGTTTTTT.

This clonotype has only a few counts. V is TRBV13 and J is TRBJ2-1; 9 nucleotides align to TRBD2. Germline V CDR1 and CDR2: PRHDT, FYEKMQ (reference sequence). The CDR3 spans 15 residues. Trimming removed 2 bases from V and 8 bases from J; junction bases left unmatched: 7. CDR3 in amino acids: CASSLHAGGPDEQFF. The CDR3 nucleotides are TGTGCCAGCAGCTTACACGCGGGGGGGCCCGATGAGCAGTTCTTC.

The V and J genes are TRBV18 and TRBJ2-1; D possibly corresponds to TRBD2 (6 bases). V lost 6 bases and J 1 base, leaving 13 bases between the germline ends. Germline V lookup: CDR1 KGHSH, CDR2 LQKENI. The CDR3 length is 15 residues. CDR3 sequence reads: CASSPRGMSYNEQFF. The DNA for the CDR3 is TGTGCCAGCTCGCCGCGCGGGATGTCCTACAATGAGCAGTTCTTC.

The chain couples TRBV12-3 or TRBV12-4 to TRBJ2-2; no firm D call. The CDR3 has 13 residues. V was cut by 3 bases and J by 7 bases, with 9 bases left in between. In nucleotides, the CDR3 is TGTGCCAGCAGTTTCCGTCTGGTCGGGGAGCTGTTTTTT. Its protein product is CASSFRLVGELFF.

There are many counts of this clonotype. This chain connects TRBV6-5 to TRBJ2-2, with TRBD1 matching over 7 bases. The CDR3 has 13 amino acids. Unmatched junction bases numbered 3, after V lost 6 bases and J lost 5 bases. From germline, CDR1 is MNHEY and CDR2 SVGAGI. In DNA, the CDR3 is TGTGCCAGCAGCTACAGGGGTACCGGGGAGCTGTTTTTT. Amino acid sequence: CASSYRGTGELFF.

This clonotype has just a few counts. The chain is built from TRBV7-2 and TRBJ2-3, with D tentatively TRBD2 (5 bases). Germline lookup yields CDR1 SGHTA and CDR2 FQGNSA. This CDR3 spans 13 amino acids. V dropped 5 bases and J dropped 5 bases, with 11 bases sitting between them. CDR3 sequence (DNA): TGTGCCAGCAGCGAAGAGGGAAGAGATACGCAGTATTTT. This encodes CASSEEGRDTQYF.